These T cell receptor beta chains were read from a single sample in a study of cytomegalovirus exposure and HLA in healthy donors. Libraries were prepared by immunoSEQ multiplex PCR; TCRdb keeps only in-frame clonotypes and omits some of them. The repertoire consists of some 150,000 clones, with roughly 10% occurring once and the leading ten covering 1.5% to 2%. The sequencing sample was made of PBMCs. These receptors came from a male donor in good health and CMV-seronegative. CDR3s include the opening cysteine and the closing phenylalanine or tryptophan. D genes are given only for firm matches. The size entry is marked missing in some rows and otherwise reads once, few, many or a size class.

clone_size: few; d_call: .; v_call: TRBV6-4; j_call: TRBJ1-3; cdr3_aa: CASSGGAPSGNTIYF; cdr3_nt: TGTGCCAGCAGTGGTGGAGCTCCCTCTGGAAACACCATATATTTT
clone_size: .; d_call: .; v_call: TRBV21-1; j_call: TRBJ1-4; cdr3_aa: CATNQGTSEKLFF; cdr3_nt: TGTGCCACCAACCAGGGGACGTCCGAAAAACTGTTTTTT
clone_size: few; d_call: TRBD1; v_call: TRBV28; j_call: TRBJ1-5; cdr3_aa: CASTGQVYQPQHF; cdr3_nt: TGTGCCAGCACGGGACAGGTGTATCAGCCCCAGCATTTT
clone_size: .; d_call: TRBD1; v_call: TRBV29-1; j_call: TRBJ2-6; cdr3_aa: CSIYGTANSGANVLTF; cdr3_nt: TGCAGCATCTATGGGACAGCTAACTCTGGGGCCAACGTCCTGACTTTC
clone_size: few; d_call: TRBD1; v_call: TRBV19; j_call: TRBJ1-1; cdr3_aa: CASSQRGTGNTEAFF; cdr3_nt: TGTGCCAGTAGTCAAAGAGGGACAGGCAACACTGAAGCTTTCTTT
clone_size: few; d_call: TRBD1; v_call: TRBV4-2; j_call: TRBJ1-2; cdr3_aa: CASSQSDREVWGYTF; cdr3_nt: TGTGCCAGCAGCCAGTCGGACAGGGAAGTATGGGGCTACACCTTC
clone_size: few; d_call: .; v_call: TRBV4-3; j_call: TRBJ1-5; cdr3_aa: CASSQVTNPHQPQHF; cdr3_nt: TGCGCCAGCAGCCAAGTAACAAATCCACATCAGCCCCAGCATTTT
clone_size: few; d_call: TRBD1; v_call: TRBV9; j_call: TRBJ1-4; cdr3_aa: CASSEGQGDNEKLFF; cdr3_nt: TGTGCCAGCAGCGAGGGACAGGGCGATAATGAAAAACTGTTTTTT
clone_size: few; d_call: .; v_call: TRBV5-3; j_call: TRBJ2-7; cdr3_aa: CARSFAPSRISSYEQYF; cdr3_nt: TGTGCCAGAAGCTTCGCACCTTCCAGGATCAGCTCCTACGAGCAGTACTTC
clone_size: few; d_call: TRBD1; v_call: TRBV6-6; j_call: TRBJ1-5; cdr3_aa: CASTGTVGNQPQHF; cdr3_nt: TGTGCCAGCACCGGGACAGTCGGCAATCAGCCCCAGCATTTT
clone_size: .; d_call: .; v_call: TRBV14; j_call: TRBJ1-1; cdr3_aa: CASSHDSTTEAFF; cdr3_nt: TGTGCCAGCAGCCATGATTCAACTACTGAAGCTTTCTTT
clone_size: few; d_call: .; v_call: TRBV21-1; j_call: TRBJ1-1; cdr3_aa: CASTQNRAGTVNTEAFF; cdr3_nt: TGTGCCAGCACTCAAAACCGGGCCGGGACAGTGAACACTGAAGCTTTCTTT
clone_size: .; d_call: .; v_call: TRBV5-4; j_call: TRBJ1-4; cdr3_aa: CASSLLGRTNEELFF; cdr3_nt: TGTGCCAGCAGCTTGCTTGGCCGAACTAATGAAGAACTGTTTTTT
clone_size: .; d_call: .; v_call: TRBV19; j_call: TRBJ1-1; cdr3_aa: CASSRRVNTEAFF; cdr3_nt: TGTGCCAGTAGTCGGCGGGTGAACACTGAAGCTTTCTTT
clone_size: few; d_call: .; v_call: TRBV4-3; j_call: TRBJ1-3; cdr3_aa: CASSQDEGNVNTIYF; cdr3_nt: TGCGCCAGCAGCCAAGATGAGGGTAACGTGAACACCATATATTTT
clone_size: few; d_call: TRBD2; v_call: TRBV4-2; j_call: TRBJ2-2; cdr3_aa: CASSQDTTSGGMSTGELFF; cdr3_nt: TGTGCCAGCAGCCAAGATACGACTAGCGGAGGTATGAGCACCGGGGAGCTGTTTTTT
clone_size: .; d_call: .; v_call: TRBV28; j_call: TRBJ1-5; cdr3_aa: CASSFRRVVQPQHF; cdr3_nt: TGTGCCAGCAGTTTTCGCAGGGTTGTTCAGCCCCAGCATTTT
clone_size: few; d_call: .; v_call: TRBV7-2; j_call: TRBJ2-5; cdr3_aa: CASSPMLETQYF; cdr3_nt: TGTGCCAGCAGTCCAATGTTGGAGACCCAGTACTTC
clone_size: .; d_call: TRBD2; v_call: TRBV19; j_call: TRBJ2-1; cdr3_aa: CASSPLWTSRDEQFF; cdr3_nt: TGTGCCAGTAGTCCTCTCTGGACTAGCCGTGATGAGCAGTTCTTC
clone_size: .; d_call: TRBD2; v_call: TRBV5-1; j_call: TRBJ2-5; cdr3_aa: CASSVDPGLLETQYF; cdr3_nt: TGCGCCAGCAGCGTTGACCCGGGACTACTAGAGACCCAGTACTTC
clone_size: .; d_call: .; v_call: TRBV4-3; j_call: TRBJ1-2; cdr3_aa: CASKPGMSFGSGYGYTF; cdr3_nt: TGCGCCAGCAAGCCGGGTATGAGTTTCGGTTCCGGCTATGGCTACACCTTC
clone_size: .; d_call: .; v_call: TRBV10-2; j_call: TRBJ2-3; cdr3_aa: CASSADTDTQYF; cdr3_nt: TGCGCCAGCAGTGCAGACACAGATACGCAGTATTTT
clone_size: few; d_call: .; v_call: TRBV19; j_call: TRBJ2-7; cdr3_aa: CASAPSGEVYEQYF; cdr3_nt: TGTGCCAGTGCCCCTTCGGGGGAGGTCTACGAGCAGTACTTC
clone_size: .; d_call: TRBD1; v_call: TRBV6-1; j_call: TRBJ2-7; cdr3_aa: CASRGDSSYEQYF; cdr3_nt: TGTGCCAGCAGGGGGGACAGTTCCTACGAGCAGTACTTC
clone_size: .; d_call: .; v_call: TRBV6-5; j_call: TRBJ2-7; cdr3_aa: CASSYRQAFSYEQYF; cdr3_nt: TGTGCCAGCAGTTACCGGCAGGCATTCTCCTACGAGCAGTACTTC
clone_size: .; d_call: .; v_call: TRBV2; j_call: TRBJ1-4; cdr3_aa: CASSLGRAEKLFF; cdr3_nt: TGTGCCAGCAGCCTGGGGAGGGCTGAAAAACTGTTTTTT
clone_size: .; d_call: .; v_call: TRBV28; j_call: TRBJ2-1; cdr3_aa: CASSLGRHVGGNEQFF; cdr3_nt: TGTGCCAGCAGTTTAGGTCGACATGTGGGGGGAAATGAGCAGTTCTTC
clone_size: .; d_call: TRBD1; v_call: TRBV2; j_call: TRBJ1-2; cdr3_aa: CASIEGQGYGYTF; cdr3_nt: TGTGCCAGCATTGAAGGACAGGGCTATGGCTACACCTTC
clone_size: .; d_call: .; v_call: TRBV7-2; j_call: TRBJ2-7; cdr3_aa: CASSLGSWGRREQYF; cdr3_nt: TGTGCCAGCAGCTTAGGGAGTTGGGGGCGTCGCGAGCAGTACTTC
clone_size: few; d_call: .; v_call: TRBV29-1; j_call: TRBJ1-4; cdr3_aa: CSSSAGRQDIVATNEKLFF; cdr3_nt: TGCAGCTCGTCGGCAGGGCGACAGGATATCGTCGCAACTAATGAAAAACTGTTTTTT
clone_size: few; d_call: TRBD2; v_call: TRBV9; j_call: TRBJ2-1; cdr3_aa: CASSVATGGGYNEQFF; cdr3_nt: TGTGCCAGCAGCGTAGCTACGGGGGGGGGATACAATGAGCAGTTCTTC
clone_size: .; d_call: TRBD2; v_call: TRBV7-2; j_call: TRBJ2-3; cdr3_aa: CASSFPTSGATDTQYF; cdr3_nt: TGTGCCAGCAGCTTTCCGACTAGCGGGGCCACAGATACGCAGTATTTT
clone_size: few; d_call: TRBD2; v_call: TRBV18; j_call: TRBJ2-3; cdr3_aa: CASSTSGGLTDTQYF; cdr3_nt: TGTGCCAGCTCAACTAGCGGGGGCCTCACAGATACGCAGTATTTT
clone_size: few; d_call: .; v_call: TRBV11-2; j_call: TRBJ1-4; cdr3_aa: CASRLNGVTNEKLFF; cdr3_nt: TGTGCCAGCAGACTAAACGGGGTTACTAATGAAAAACTGTTTTTT
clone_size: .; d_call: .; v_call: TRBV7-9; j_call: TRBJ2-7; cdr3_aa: CASSGVGEDIGEQYF; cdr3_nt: TGTGCCAGCAGCGGGGTAGGGGAGGACATTGGTGAGCAGTACTTC
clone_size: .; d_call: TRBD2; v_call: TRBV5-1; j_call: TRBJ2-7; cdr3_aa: CASSPTSGSSYEQYF; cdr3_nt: TGCGCCAGCAGCCCGACTAGCGGGAGCTCCTACGAGCAGTACTTC
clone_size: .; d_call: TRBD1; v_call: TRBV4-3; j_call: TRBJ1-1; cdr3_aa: CASSQDRDSILNTEAFF; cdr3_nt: TGCGCCAGCAGCCAAGATCGGGACAGTATTTTGAACACTGAAGCTTTCTTT
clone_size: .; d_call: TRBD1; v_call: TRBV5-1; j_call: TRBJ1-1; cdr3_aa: CASSLDRGGTEAFF; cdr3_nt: TGCGCCAGCAGCTTGGACAGGGGGGGCACTGAAGCTTTCTTT
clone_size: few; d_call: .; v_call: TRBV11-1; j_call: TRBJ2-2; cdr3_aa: CASSLSGTRNTGELFF; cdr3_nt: TGTGCCAGCAGCTTATCCGGGACACGGAACACCGGGGAGCTGTTTTTT
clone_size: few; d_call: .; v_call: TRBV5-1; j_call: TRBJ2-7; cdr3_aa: CASSFRQGSSYEQYF; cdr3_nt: TGCGCCAGCAGCTTCCGGCAGGGAAGCTCCTACGAGCAGTACTTC
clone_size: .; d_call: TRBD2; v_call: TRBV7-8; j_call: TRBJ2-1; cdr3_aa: CASSTRLATYNEQFF; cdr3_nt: TGTGCCAGCAGCACCCGACTAGCGACCTACAATGAGCAGTTCTTC
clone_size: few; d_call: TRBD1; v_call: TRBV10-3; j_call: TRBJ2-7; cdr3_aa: CASRGDRGRSDEQYF; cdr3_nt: TGTGCCAGCCGGGGGGACAGGGGGCGCTCGGACGAGCAGTACTTC
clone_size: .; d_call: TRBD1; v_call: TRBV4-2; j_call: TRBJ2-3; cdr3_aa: CASSQETGQVLGTQYF; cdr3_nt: TGTGCCAGCAGCCAAGAAACTGGACAGGTTCTTGGTACGCAGTATTTT
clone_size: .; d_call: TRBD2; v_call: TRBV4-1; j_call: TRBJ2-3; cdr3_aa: CASSQYSGLADTDTQYF; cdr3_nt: TGCGCCAGCAGCCAATATTCGGGACTAGCGGACACAGATACGCAGTATTTT
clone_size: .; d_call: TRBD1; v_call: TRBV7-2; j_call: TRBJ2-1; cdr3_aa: CASSFYGQGGEQFF; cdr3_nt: TGTGCCAGCAGCTTCTATGGACAGGGCGGTGAGCAGTTCTTC
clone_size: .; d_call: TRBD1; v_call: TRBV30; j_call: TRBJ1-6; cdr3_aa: CAWTRDSYNSPLHF; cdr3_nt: TGTGCCTGGACCCGGGACAGCTATAATTCACCCCTCCACTTT
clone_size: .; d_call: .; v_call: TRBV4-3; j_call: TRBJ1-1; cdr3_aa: CASSQGRSWGLNTEAFF; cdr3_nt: TGCGCCAGCAGCCAAGGTCGTAGTTGGGGGCTGAACACTGAAGCTTTCTTT
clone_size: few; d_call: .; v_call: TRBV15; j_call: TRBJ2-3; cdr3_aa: CATSRDQSTDTQYF; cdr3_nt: TGTGCCACCAGCAGAGATCAGTCCACAGATACGCAGTATTTT
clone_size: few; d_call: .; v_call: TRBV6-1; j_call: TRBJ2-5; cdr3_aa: CASSEAGGTQYF; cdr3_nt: TGTGCCAGCAGTGAAGCGGGGGGGACCCAGTACTTC
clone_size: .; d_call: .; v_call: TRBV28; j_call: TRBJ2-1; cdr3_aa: CASSPLSDLNEQFF; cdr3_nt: TGTGCCAGCAGCCCACTCTCCGATTTAAATGAGCAGTTCTTC
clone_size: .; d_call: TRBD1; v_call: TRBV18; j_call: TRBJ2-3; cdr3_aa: CASSRSRDRVQITDTQYF; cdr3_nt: TGTGCCAGCTCGAGGTCCCGGGACAGGGTTCAGATAACAGATACGCAGTATTTT
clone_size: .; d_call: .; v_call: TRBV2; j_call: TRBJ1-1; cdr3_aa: CASRATPGTKNAEAFF; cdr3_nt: TGTGCCAGCAGAGCCACTCCCGGGACAAAAAACGCTGAAGCTTTCTTT
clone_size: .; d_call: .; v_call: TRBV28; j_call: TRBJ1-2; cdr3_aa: CASTQRGSNGYTF; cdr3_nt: TGTGCCAGCACCCAAAGAGGGAGCAACGGCTACACCTTC
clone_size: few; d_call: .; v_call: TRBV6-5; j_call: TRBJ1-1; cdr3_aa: CASSYTREGTEAFF; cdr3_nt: TGTGCCAGCAGTTACACCAGGGAGGGCACTGAAGCTTTCTTT